The source of this T cell receptor beta chain is a study of blood T cell repertoires in COVID-19 (dated by TCRdb to the early 2020s). Regarding the study in general: Samples covering the acute and convalescent phases of COVID-19 were provided by collaborators in the United States, Italy and Spain. The prospective study material was composed of cDNA or gDNA derived from T cells, B-cell-depleted T cells, or PBMCs. Subjects who had been exposed to COVID-19, were actively infected with it, or had recovered from it provided the deeply sampled blood TCRbeta repertoires that made up the dataset. The repertoires were released in a freely available public database intended as a resource for research on the immune response to SARS-CoV-2. The samples were drawn from two sources: the first 160 participants of the ongoing ImmuneRACE study, and 950 to 1,500 subjects contributed by 6 global collaborators. Sample metadata almost always included a de-identified subject ID, COVID-19 status, age in years and sex. Where available, HLA class I and class II types were obtained from metadata supplied by the sample provider rather than from assay-based typing. What the study reported, not specific to this receptor: The quantity of clinical and demographic metadata differed by source and by participant and was supplied without curation.

TCRbeta CDR3 regions were amplified from genomic DNA by means of the immunoSEQ Assay, a bias-controlled multiplex PCR. The study's processing was this. The number of nucleated cells in each sample was estimated from the amplification of reference gene primers within the assay. Sequence reads were collapsed and filtered to measure the absolute abundance of every unique TCRbeta CDR3 rearrangement. For each sample, productive Simpson clonality was calculated as the square root of Simpson's diversity index over productive rearrangements. Imported from immuneACCESS, the table was reduced by TCRdb to in-frame sequences with V and J called. These copies leave out some clones; in studies compared against another copy, an unresolved V gene accounts for under half, and the cause of the remainder is not known. The V and J calls and the clone size are those of that table, but D and trimming were determined from the DNA. This sample is represented by around 160,000 clones; almost 90% of them were singletons. Approximately 2.4% of the sample belongs to the ten largest clones.

The count of this clone is one. The antigen this receptor binds is unknown. No much larger clone is present one base from it, and per-base qualities are unavailable. The CDR3 runs 14 residues from the cysteine to the phenylalanine. Left in the record is the CDR3 DNA by itself, 42 bases read in frame from the first base. Germline trimming amounts to 0 bases on V and 8 bases on J, with 6 as the count of junction bases outside the gene matches. CDR1 and CDR2 (WNHNN, SYGVQD) derive from the germline V gene (reference sequence). Each collaborating institution followed its own protocols to collect whole blood in K2EDTA tubes. For TCRbeta analysis, collaborators shipped samples as frozen whole blood, isolated PBMCs, or DNA extracted from either of those sample types.

Input material: peripheral blood. Recombination linked TRBV10-1 to TRBJ2-5; the junction holds 7 bases that match TRBD1. The source of this sequence is a human donor in a cohort sampled during active COVID-19. The CDR3 loop reads CASSESIGGRTQYF. Read as DNA, the sequence is TGCGCCAGCAGTGAGTCGATAGGGGGCCGAACCCAGTACTTC.